This T cell receptor beta chain was obtained from a study of blood T cell repertoires in COVID-19. The overall study: The cDNA or gDNA used as material had been derived from T cells, B-cell-depleted T cells, or PBMCs.

The V end lost 3 bases, the J end lost 10 bases, and 17 bases lay between the germline ends. The CDR3 length is 15 residues. Germline V gene lookup returns CDR1 SGDLS and CDR2 YYNGEE. Source study methods: Estimation of nucleated cell counts was performed using reference gene primer amplification. Libraries were prepared by immunoSEQ multiplex PCR; TCRdb keeps only in-frame clonotypes and omits some of them. V and J calls and clone size are those listed in that table; D and trimming were worked out from the DNA. The sample has about 210,000 clones, 89% seen once. The gene calls are TRBV9 and TRBJ1-6; weak D call: TRBD1 (5 bases). Sequencing was carried out using peripheral blood. The sequence was collected from a woman in her forties with acute or convalescent COVID-19. The CDR3 bases are TGTGCCAGCAGCGGTGAGCAGGGTGCAGGGTCACCCCTCCACTTT. Protein: CASSGEQGAGSPLHF.